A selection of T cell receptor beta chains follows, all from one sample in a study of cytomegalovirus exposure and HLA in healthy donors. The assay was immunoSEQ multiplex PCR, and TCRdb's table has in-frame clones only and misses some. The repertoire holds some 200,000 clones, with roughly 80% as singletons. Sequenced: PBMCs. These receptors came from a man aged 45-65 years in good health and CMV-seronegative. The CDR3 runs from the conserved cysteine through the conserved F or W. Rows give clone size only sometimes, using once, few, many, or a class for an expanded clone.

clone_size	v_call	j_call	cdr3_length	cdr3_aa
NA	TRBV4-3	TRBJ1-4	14	CASSQDNQGGKLFF
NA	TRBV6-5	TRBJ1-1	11	CASSRNTEAFF
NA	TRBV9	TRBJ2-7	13	CASSSGGSYEQYF
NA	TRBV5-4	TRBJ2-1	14	CASSSGTSANEQFF
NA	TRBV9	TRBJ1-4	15	CASSVAGGTNEKLFF
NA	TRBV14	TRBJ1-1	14	CASTIRDSTTEAFF
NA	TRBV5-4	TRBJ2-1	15	CASSSAGTGVGEQFF
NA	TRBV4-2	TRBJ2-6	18	CASSQGLGGNSGANVLTF
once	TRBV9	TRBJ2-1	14	CASSEGGGSNEQFF
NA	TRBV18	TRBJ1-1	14	CASSPRGLSSEAFF
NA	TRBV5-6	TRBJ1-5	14	CASSFGGSNQPQHF
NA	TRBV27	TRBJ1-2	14	CASSPPNRAEGYTF
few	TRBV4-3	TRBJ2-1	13	CASSQDLRNEQFF
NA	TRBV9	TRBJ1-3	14	CASSVAGSGNTIYF
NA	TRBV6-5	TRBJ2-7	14	CASSDDTGVYEQYF
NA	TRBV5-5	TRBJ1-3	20	CASSLKIGGTGPLSGNTIYF
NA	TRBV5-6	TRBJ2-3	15	CASRRRQGRTDTQYF
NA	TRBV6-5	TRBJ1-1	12	CASHEDRREAFF
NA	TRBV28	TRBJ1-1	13	CASSFSGGSRAFF
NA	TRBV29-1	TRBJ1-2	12	CSVEDARAGYTF
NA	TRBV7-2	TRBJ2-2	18	CASSSDPPTSANTGELFF
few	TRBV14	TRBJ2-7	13	CASSHSDRAQQYF
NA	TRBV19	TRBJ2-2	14	CASRLASYRGELFF
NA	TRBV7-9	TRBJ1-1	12	CASSSVNTEAFF
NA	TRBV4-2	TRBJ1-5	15	CASSQDLGADQPQHF
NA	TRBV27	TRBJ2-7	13	CATQKTGFYEQYF
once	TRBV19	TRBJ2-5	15	CASSIIQGAQETQYF
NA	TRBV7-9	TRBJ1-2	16	CASSLFGTGGNYGYTF
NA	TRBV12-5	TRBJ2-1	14	CASGSPGQENEQFF
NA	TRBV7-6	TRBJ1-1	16	CASTLVRGMGGTEAFF